What follows are 18 T cell receptor beta chains derived from one specimen sequenced in a study of CD8+ T cells in alopecia areata. RNA extraction and reverse transcription yielded cDNA as sequencing template. Only in-frame clones appear in the TCRdb table, and some are missing; sequencing was by immunoSEQ multiplex PCR. The profile shows more than 95,000 clones, approximately 58% of them singletons. Sequenced sample: CD4+ T cells sorted from blood. These receptors originate from a human donor in good health.

This rearrangement joins TRBV4-1 to TRBJ2-7; 9 bases agree with TRBD1. Looked up from germline, CDR1 is MGHRA and CDR2 is YSYEKL. The CDR3 covers 15 residues. The V segment lost 0 bases and the J segment 4 bases; nucleotides outside the gene matches: 4. In nucleotides, the CDR3 is TGCGCCAGCAGCCAAGAAGGGACAGGGATTTACGAGCAGTACTTC. Translation: CASSQEGTGIYEQYF.

This clone was found many times. Within the sample, other DNA sequences also encode this same CDR3. The chain links TRBV4-1 to TRBJ2-1, with 8 bases that match TRBD1. J lost 2 bases, V lost 0 bases, and 0 bases had no gene match. The CDR3 covers 15 residues. The germline V gene has CDR1 MGHRA and CDR2 YSYEKL. CDR3 residues: CASSQDRGPYNEQFF. In DNA, the CDR3 is TGCGCCAGCAGCCAAGACAGGGGGCCCTACAATGAGCAGTTCTTC.

The gene calls are TRBV7-2 and TRBJ2-5; D gene unclear. CDR1 is SGHTA and CDR2 is FQGNSA in the germline V gene. This CDR3 spans 11 amino acids. V was clipped by 5 bases and J by 7 bases, with 8 bases between them. The CDR3 nucleotides are TGTGCCAGCAGCGGAGCAAGGACCCAGTACTTC. This encodes CASSGARTQYF.

The CDR3 is CSVATGKSQPQHF. The DNA of the CDR3 is TGCAGCGTTGCGACAGGGAAGTCTCAGCCCCAGCATTTT. The chain uses TRBV29-1 and TRBJ1-5; TRBD1 matches at 7 bases. Germline V gene data show CDR1 as SQVTM and CDR2 as ANQGSEA. The CDR3 sequence is 13 residues long. V lost 4 bases, J lost 6 bases, and 6 bases stayed unmatched.

The rearrangement uses TRBV6-1 and TRBJ2-1, with D perhaps assigned TRBD1 or TRBD2 (5 bases each). Germline V lookup: CDR1 MNHNS, CDR2 SASEGT. There are 14 residues in the CDR3. V dropped 10 bases and J dropped 0 bases, with 13 bases sitting between them. CDR3 coding DNA: TGTGCCAACGCGAGGGGCTTCTCCTACAATGAGCAGTTCTTC. The encoded protein is CANARGFSYNEQFF.

Here the CDR3 reads CASRHIGAGLNEQFF. The CDR3 nucleotides read TGTGCCAGCAGACATATCGGGGCCGGACTCAATGAGCAGTTCTTC. The rearrangement joins TRBV14 to TRBJ2-1; D possibly matches TRBD1 or TRBD2 (5 bases each). CDR1 is SGHDN and CDR2 is FVKESK in the germline V gene. Trimming took off 6 bases at V and 6 bases at J, with 18 bases between the two ends. CDR3 length: 15 amino acids.

This clone has only one observation. The chain joins TRBV27 to TRBJ1-6; TRBD1 matches at 8 bases. From germline, CDR1 is MNHEY and CDR2 SMNVEV (reference sequence). CDR3 length: 14 residues. Trimming cost V 7 bases and J 8 bases; bases outside gene matches: 7. CDR3 bases: TGTGCCAGCACCCGTGACAGGGGTGATTCACCCCTCCACTTT. Its translation is CASTRDRGDSPLHF.

The gene calls are TRBV5-1 and TRBJ2-7; D is tentatively TRBD1 or TRBD2 (6 bases each). Trimming stripped 3 bases from V and 3 bases from J, with 16 bases between. The CDR3 loop spans 15 amino acids. CDR1 and CDR2 (germline): SGHRS, YFSETQ. The CDR3 DNA is TGCGCCAGCAGCTGGACGTGGGGGGCTCGCTACGAGCAGTACTTC. Protein sequence: CASSWTWGARYEQYF. The variable domain in full, completed from reference TRBV5-1 and TRBJ2-7, reads KAGVTQTPRYLIKTRGQQVTLSCSPISGHRSVSWYQQTPGQGLQFLFEYFSETQRNKGNFPGRFSGRQFSNSRSEMNVSTLELGDSALYLCASSWTWGARYEQYFGPGTRLTVT.

This clone was recorded a few times. The rearrangement uses TRBV29-1 and TRBJ2-5; D is possibly TRBD2 (7 bases). V lost 5 bases, J lost 5 bases, and 15 bases lay in between. The CDR3 totals 13 residues. Germline assignment: CDR1 SQVTM and CDR2 ANQGSEA. The CDR3, as DNA: TGCAGCGTTTTTCGGGGGGCCTGGGAGACCCAGTACTTC. Protein: CSVFRGAWETQYF.

The chain recombines TRBV7-9 with TRBJ2-3; 9 bases match TRBD2. The CDR3 totals 15 residues. Germline-derived CDR1 and CDR2 are SEHNR and FQNEAQ (reference sequence). J lost 4 bases, V lost 5 bases, and 7 bases had no gene match. DNA of the CDR3: TGTGCCAGCAGCCCAAGGACTAGCGTGGCAGATACGCAGTATTTT. As protein: CASSPRTSVADTQYF.

This clone was counted a single time. The V and J genes are TRBV4-1 and TRBJ2-2; 7 nucleotides match TRBD1. Trimming removed 5 bases from V and 5 bases from J; junction bases left unmatched: 8. The CDR3 has 15 amino acids. The germline CDR1 and CDR2 sequences are MGHRA and YSYEKL. The CDR3 region is CASSNQGVRTGELFF. DNA of the CDR3: TGCGCCAGCAGCAATCAGGGGGTACGGACCGGGGAGCTGTTTTTT.

This chain's CDR3 is CATSREAGTGEQYF. CDR3 in DNA: TGTGCCACCAGCAGGGAGGCGGGTACGGGGGAGCAGTACTTC. The J gene is TRBJ2-7, the V gene TRBV15; TRBD2 might be the D (5 bases). The CDR3 is 14 residues long. CDR1 and CDR2 (germline): LNHNV, YYDKDF (reference sequence). The germline V and J ends were trimmed by 3 bases and 7 bases, with 16 bases remaining between them.

This sequence joins TRBV12-5 and TRBJ1-5; D is perhaps TRBD1 (5 bases). Deletions cut 9 bases from V and 4 bases from J, with 13 bases between. CDR3 length: 13 residues. CDR1 and CDR2 (germline): LGHNT, FRNRAP. In DNA, the CDR3 is TGTGCTAGCGGCGGGGGGACTAATCAGCCCCAGCATTTT. Its protein is CASGGGTNQPQHF.

CDR3: CASSTDGTGGSYEQYF. CDR3 sequence (DNA): TGCGCCAGCAGCACCGACGGGACAGGGGGTTCCTACGAGCAGTACTTC. V and J are TRBV5-1 and TRBJ2-7, with 11 bases identical to TRBD1. The CDR3 length is 16 residues. With 4 bases clipped from V and 1 base from J, the junction kept 7 bases outside the gene matches. Germline V gives CDR1 SGHRS, CDR2 YFSETQ.

This clone was observed a handful of times. The chain joins TRBV27 to TRBJ2-1; D not certain. Germline CDR1 is MNHEY and CDR2 is SMNVEV (reference sequence). This CDR3 has 11 residues. CDR3 region: CATRVANEQFF. The CDR3 DNA reads as TGTGCGACGCGCGTGGCCAATGAGCAGTTCTTC.

The chain couples TRBV29-1 to TRBJ2-1; no clear D. Trimming removed 4 bases from V and 8 bases from J, with 15 bases in between. CDR3 length equals 13 residues. From germline, CDR1 is SQVTM and CDR2 ANQGSEA. The CDR3 loop is CSVAQRLLDEQFF. The DNA for the CDR3 is TGCAGCGTTGCCCAGAGACTTTTGGATGAGCAGTTCTTC.

The chain links TRBV25-1 to TRBJ1-6; possible D gene TRBD1, 6 bases. V was clipped by 2 bases and J by 10 bases, with 15 bases between them. The CDR3 loop spans 15 amino acids. Germline values: CDR1 MGHDK, CDR2 SYGVNS. The CDR3 sequence is CASSEPGARASPLHF. CDR3 DNA: TGTGCCAGCAGTGAACCGGGGGCGAGGGCCTCACCCCTCCACTTT.

CDR3 protein: CSVPGRGLPYNEQFF. CDR3 bases: TGCAGCGTCCCGGGGAGGGGACTACCCTACAATGAGCAGTTCTTC. This chain connects TRBV29-1 to TRBJ2-1; 7 bases map to TRBD2. V lost 6 bases, J lost 2 bases, and 10 bases stayed unmatched. Germline CDR1 SQVTM, CDR2 ANQGSEA. This CDR3 is 15 amino acids long.